The rows below give T cell receptor beta chains drawn from one sample of a study of blood T cells in healthy people across ages. TCRdb re-analysed the 5' RACE reads in MiXCR, keeping a single row per CDR3 protein. This table holds around 1,600,000 distinct CDR3 sequences, 35% to 45% found once. The sequencing input was blood. These receptors were collected from a woman aged 18-30 years in good health. Both conserved end residues are part of each CDR3. Each record gives: D gene, V gene, clone size, J gene, CDR3 DNA, CDR3 protein. A D gene is named only where the DNA matches it firmly. Size values are once, few and many counts, or a class for expanded clones, and some rows have none.

NA	TRBV6-2/TRBV6-3	NA	TRBJ2-5	TGTGCCAGCAAGAGTAGCGGAAAAGAGACCCAGTACTTC	CASKSSGKETQYF
NA	TRBV29-1	NA	TRBJ2-1	TGCAGCGTTGGGGGCCGAGTCTCGTACAATGAGCAGTTCTTC	CSVGGRVSYNEQFF
NA	TRBV6-5	NA	TRBJ2-7	TGTGCCAGCAGTTACTCCGGCAGGGAGGTATGGGAGCAGTACTTC	CASSYSGREVWEQYF
NA	TRBV2	NA	TRBJ1-5	TGTGCCAGCAAAAGGGAAGATCAGCCCCAGCATTTT	CASKREDQPQHF
NA	TRBV10-3	NA	TRBJ2-1	TGTGCCATCAGGGAGCTAAACAGGGTGCAGTTCTTC	CAIRELNRVQFF
NA	TRBV11-2	NA	TRBJ2-1	NA	CASSLEVGAGAPIEFF
TRBD1	TRBV20-1	NA	TRBJ1-1	TGCAGTGCTAGAGACACAGGGGCCTCGAACACTGAAGCTTTCTTT	CSARDTGASNTEAFF
TRBD2	TRBV6-5	few	TRBJ2-2	TGTGCCAGCAGTTACTCGGGACTAGGGAACACCGGGGAGCTGTTTTTT	CASSYSGLGNTGELFF
NA	TRBV4-1	few	TRBJ2-1	TGCGCCAGCAGCCAAGGAGGCGTGGAGCAGTTCTTC	CASSQGGVEQFF
NA	TRBV7-6	few	TRBJ1-1	TGTGCCAGCAGATCGGACGTGAACACTGAAGCTTTCTTT	CASRSDVNTEAFF
TRBD1	TRBV4-3	few	TRBJ2-7	TGCGCCAGCAGCCAAGACGTCGGACAGGGTATCTACGAGCAGTACTTC	CASSQDVGQGIYEQYF
NA	TRBV20-1	NA	TRBJ1-6	TGCAGTGCTTGGCGGGGGTTTAATTCACCCCTCCACTTT	CSAWRGFNSPLHF
NA	TRBV6-1	NA	TRBJ2-1	TGTGCCAGCAGTGCCTCCGGGGGTAGGTCCTACAATGAGCAGTTCTTC	CASSASGGRSYNEQFF
NA	TRBV5-1	NA	TRBJ2-7	TGCGCCAGCAGCTTGGCCGTCCCGTCCTACGAGCAGTACTTC	CASSLAVPSYEQYF
TRBD1	TRBV20-1	NA	TRBJ1-1	TGCAGTGCTAGAGGAACCAAGGGGGCGTTTACTGAAGCTTTCTTT	CSARGTKGAFTEAFF
TRBD2	TRBV5-1	NA	TRBJ2-5	TGCGCCAGCAGCTCGGCTAGCGGGATGGAGACCCAGTACTTC	CASSSASGMETQYF
TRBD1	TRBV5-1	few	TRBJ2-7	TGCGCCAGCAGCTCCGTGACAGGGCAGAAGGACGAGCAGTACTTC	CASSSVTGQKDEQYF
NA	TRBV9	NA	TRBJ1-1	TGTGCCAGCAGCGTAGAAGCAGGGGTGAACACTGAAGCTTTCTTT	CASSVEAGVNTEAFF
NA	TRBV11-1	NA	TRBJ2-1	TGTGCCAGCAGCTTCCGCGGTTGGGACCGTCGTCGGAATGAGCAGTTCTTC	CASSFRGWDRRRNEQFF
TRBD2	TRBV28	NA	TRBJ2-5	TGTGCCAGCAGAATTTGGACCGGGACTAGCGGGAGGTTAGGGGAACAAGAGACCCAGTACTTC	CASRIWTGTSGRLGEQETQYF
TRBD1	TRBV4-3	few	TRBJ1-1	TGCGCCAGCAGCCGAAGGGGACAGGGGGCTGAAGCTTTCTTT	CASSRRGQGAEAFF
NA	TRBV5-1	NA	TRBJ1-4	TGCGCCAGCAGCGCGGACGGGGTTCTAGAAAAACTGTTTTTT	CASSADGVLEKLFF
NA	TRBV4-3	NA	TRBJ2-7	TGCGCCAGCAGCCACAGTGACGGGTCCTACGAGCAGTACTTC	CASSHSDGSYEQYF
NA	TRBV28	NA	TRBJ1-2	TGTGCCAGCAGGGACGCCGACAGATCTGGCTACACCTTC	CASRDADRSGYTF
NA	TRBV21-1	few	TRBJ2-7	TGTGCCAGCAGCTCCCGTACAGGGCCCTCCTACGAGCAGTACTTC	CASSSRTGPSYEQYF
NA	TRBV20-1	NA	TRBJ2-3	TGCAGTGCTAGTCCACTCCCCTTTAGGAGCGGTAGCACAGATACGCAGTATTTT	CSASPLPFRSGSTDTQYF
TRBD2	TRBV10-3	few	TRBJ2-1	TGTGCCATCAGTGAGTCTAGCGGGGGGGTATACAATGAGCAGTTCTTC	CAISESSGGVYNEQFF
NA	TRBV20-1	NA	TRBJ2-1	TGCAGTGCTAGAGGGCTCGTTCACTACAATGAGCAGTTCTTC	CSARGLVHYNEQFF
TRBD1	TRBV18	NA	TRBJ2-1	TGTGCCAGCTCACTAAATCGACAGGGGAAAACCTACAATGAGCAGTTCTTC	CASSLNRQGKTYNEQFF
NA	TRBV4-1	NA	TRBJ1-1	TGCGCCAGCAGCCAGACTCGACTCACTGAAGCTTTCTTT	CASSQTRLTEAFF
TRBD2	TRBV27	NA	TRBJ2-5	TGTGCCAGCAGTTTGCGGGGGGCTAGACGGGAGCAGTACTTC	CASSLRGARREQYF
TRBD1	TRBV4-2	many	TRBJ1-6	TGTGCCAGCAGCCGTCAGTCGGACAGGTCGAATTCACCCCTCCACTTT	CASSRQSDRSNSPLHF
NA	TRBV20-1	many	TRBJ2-3	TGCAGTGCTAGAGATTTAGCAACAGATACGCAGTATTTT	CSARDLATDTQYF
TRBD1	TRBV20-1	NA	TRBJ2-3	TGCAGTGCTCGGCCCCCCATCGGACAGGGGAACACAGATACGCAGTATTTT	CSARPPIGQGNTDTQYF
NA	TRBV10-3	few	TRBJ2-7	TGTGCCATCAGTCCAGGGATTTACGAGCAGTACTTC	CAISPGIYEQYF
TRBD1	TRBV4-3	few	TRBJ1-4	TGCGCCAGCAGCCAAGTAGGGGGCCGACCCAATGAAAAACTGTTTTTT	CASSQVGGRPNEKLFF
NA	TRBV9	NA	TRBJ2-3	TGTGCCAGCAGCGTAGGGCAGGGGCTGGATACGCAGTATTTT	CASSVGQGLDTQYF
NA	TRBV20-1	NA	TRBJ2-5	TGCAGTGCTAGTGTTGTAAAGACCCAGTACTTC	CSASVVKTQYF
NA	TRBV27	NA	TRBJ1-2	TGTGCCAGCAGTAAGGCGGTGAACTATGGCTACACCTTC	CASSKAVNYGYTF
NA	TRBV4-3	few	TRBJ2-1	TGCGCCAGCAGCCAAGATGACGACGAGCAGTTCTTC	CASSQDDDEQFF
NA	TRBV3-1	NA	TRBJ1-2	TGTGCCAGCAGCCAAGAACCGGGGACGCGTGGCTACACCTTC	CASSQEPGTRGYTF
NA	TRBV12-3/TRBV12-4	many	TRBJ2-1	TGTGCCAGCAGCTTAATCGATGAGCAGTTCTTC	CASSLIDEQFF
NA	TRBV20-1	many	TRBJ2-7	TGCAGTGCTAGTCTGAGCGGATCCTACGAGCAGTACTTC	CSASLSGSYEQYF
TRBD1	TRBV9	NA	TRBJ1-2	TGTGCCAGCAGCGCCCTGAGGGGGCCCGGAAACTATGGCTACACCTTC	CASSALRGPGNYGYTF
NA	TRBV27	few	TRBJ2-7	TGTGCCAGCAGTAAGGGACCTCCCTACGAGCAGTACTTC	CASSKGPPYEQYF
TRBD2	TRBV29-1	many	TRBJ2-7	TGCAGCGTTGTGGGGGGGTCCGCTCCGTTCTACGAGCAGTACTTC	CSVVGGSAPFYEQYF
TRBD1	TRBV27	few	TRBJ2-1	TGTGCCAGCAGTTTACGGGGACAGAGCTCCTACAATGAGCAGTTCTTC	CASSLRGQSSYNEQFF
TRBD2	TRBV4-3	NA	TRBJ2-1	TGCGCCAACAGCCCTGGCGGGAGTTTCCATGAGCAGTTCTTC	CANSPGGSFHEQFF
NA	TRBV19	few	TRBJ2-6	TGTGCCAGTAGTTATCCCGGGCTTGGGGCCAACGTCCTGACTTTC	CASSYPGLGANVLTF
NA	TRBV20-1	NA	TRBJ1-2	TGCAGTGCTAGACTCGATCCAGGGACCGGCTACACCTTC	CSARLDPGTGYTF
TRBD1	TRBV29-1	NA	TRBJ1-1	TGCAGCGTTGAAGTTAGGGGGCAGGAGAACACTGAAGCTTTCTTT	CSVEVRGQENTEAFF
NA	TRBV2	NA	TRBJ2-1	TGTGCCAGCAGTCCCGGCCGAAACTACAATGAGCAGTTCTTC	CASSPGRNYNEQFF
TRBD2	TRBV27	NA	TRBJ2-7	TGTGCCAGCAGCGAAGGGACTAGCGGGTTCTACAATGAGCAGTACTTC	CASSEGTSGFYNEQYF
TRBD2	TRBV10-3	NA	TRBJ2-6	TGTGCCACTCATCCGGGACTAGCGAGCTCTGGGGCCAACGTCCTGACTTTC	CATHPGLASSGANVLTF
TRBD1	TRBV6-5	NA	TRBJ2-3	TGTGCCAGCAGTTATCTTGGGACAGGGTCGGCAGATACGCAGTATTTT	CASSYLGTGSADTQYF
TRBD1	TRBV29-1	NA	TRBJ1-5	TGCAGCGTTTGGACAGGGGATCAGCCCCAGCATTTT	CSVWTGDQPQHF
TRBD2	TRBV28	once	TRBJ2-1	TGTGCCAGCAGTTTTCCGGGACTAGCGGGACCCAATGAGCAGTTCTTC	CASSFPGLAGPNEQFF
TRBD2	TRBV12-3/TRBV12-4	NA	TRBJ2-1	TGTGCCATCCGCCCATTGAAGCGGGAGGGTTCCTACGATGAGCAGTTCTTC	CAIRPLKREGSYDEQFF
NA	TRBV12-3/TRBV12-4	NA	TRBJ1-2	TGTGCCAGCAGTTTTGGAGACAGGTGGAGGGACGGCTACACCTTC	CASSFGDRWRDGYTF